This entry lists 17 T cell receptor beta chains sequenced from one sample in a study of blood T cell repertoires in COVID-19 (TCRdb year 2020). Preparation of the library involved the immunoSEQ multiplex PCR assay. TCRdb retrieved this table from immuneACCESS and kept in-frame rearrangements only. Not all clones are present; in checked studies, unresolved V genes account for under half, and no reason is known for the remainder. For this sample there are about 300,000 clones; 86% appear just once. The ten largest clones add up to around 1.5% of the sample. The sequencing input was peripheral blood. All receptors derive from a woman aged 45-59 years with acute or convalescent COVID-19.

The chain has TRBV14 and TRBJ2-3; TRBD2 aligns across 7 bases. The germline V gene encodes CDR1 SGHDN and CDR2 FVKESK. J lost 5 bases, V lost 2 bases, and 10 bases had no gene match. The CDR3 sequence is 16 residues long. CDR3 coding DNA: TGTGCCAGCAGCCAACAGGGCGGGAGTCCTGGAGATACGCAGTATTTT. Amino acids: CASSQQGGSPGDTQYF.

The gene calls are TRBV19 and TRBJ1-4; tentative D call: TRBD1 (5 bases). Germline V gene lookup returns CDR1 LNHDA and CDR2 SQIVND (reference sequence). The ends were cut back, 6 bases at V and 14 bases at J, with 19 bases in the middle. The CDR3 totals 13 residues. The chain's CDR3 is CASSYEGVGKLFF. In DNA form, the CDR3 reads TGTGCCAGTAGCTACGAAGGGGTGGGAAAGCTGTTTTTT. Variable domain in full (rest from reference TRBV19 and TRBJ1-4): DGGITQSPKYLFRKEGQNVTLSCEQNLNHDAMYWYRQDPGQGLRLIYYSQIVNDFQKGDIAEGYSVSREKKESFPLTVTSAQKNPTAFYLCASSYEGVGKLFFGSGTQLSVL.

This chain connects TRBV20-1 to TRBJ2-7, with 10 bases matching TRBD2. After removal of 3 bases from V and 3 bases from J, the junction contained 5 bases not matched to a gene. Germline CDR1 and CDR2: DFQATT and SNEGSKA (reference sequence). CDR3 length equals 14 residues. CDR3 sequence (DNA): TGCAGTGCTAGTGAGCGGGAGGGCTTCTACGAGCAGTACTTC. This translates into CSASEREGFYEQYF.

CDR3 DNA sequence: TGTGCCAGCAGCTTCGGACAGGGGACGCTCTATGGCTACACCTTC. Protein: CASSFGQGTLYGYTF. This chain connects TRBV7-2 to TRBJ1-2; 9 nucleotides line up with TRBD1. The CDR3 contains 15 residues. CDR1 SGHTA and CDR2 FQGNSA come from the germline V gene. The junction had 6 bases not matched to a gene; V was cut back by 3 bases and J by 4 bases.

This clone was picked up one time. The chain recombines TRBV7-9 with TRBJ2-1; D possibly corresponds to TRBD2 (6 bases). V was shortened by 4 bases and J by 4 bases, with 17 bases between the two germline ends. In germline, CDR1 is SEHNR, CDR2 FQNEAQ (reference sequence). This CDR3 region has 16 residues. In DNA form, the CDR3 reads TGTGCCAGCAGCTCTGCTGGAGGGCGGGAATACAATGAGCAGTTCTTC. This gives the protein CASSSAGGREYNEQFF.

The chain recombines TRBV9 with TRBJ2-2; 10 bases are shared with TRBD2. The CDR3 runs to 16 residues. CDR1 and CDR2 (germline): SGDLS, YYNGEE. V lost 0 bases to trimming and J lost 3 bases; unmatched junction nucleotides: 2. In nucleotides, the CDR3 is TGTGCCAGCAGCGTAGGGAGCGGGAGGGACACCGGGGAGCTGTTTTTT. As protein: CASSVGSGRDTGELFF.

In its sample, this clone was seen a few times. The chain joins TRBV28 to TRBJ2-2, with TRBD2 matching 13 bases. This CDR3 region has 14 residues. Per germline, CDR1 MDHEN and CDR2 SYDVKM. The ends lost 8 bases at V and 6 bases at J; junction bases unmatched: 3. CDR3 coding DNA: TGTGCCAGCCGGACTAGCGGGAGATCCGGGGAGCTGTTTTTT. This encodes CASRTSGRSGELFF.

CDR3 residues: CASSTVAGAPYEQYF. The DNA for the CDR3 is TGTGCCAGTAGTACCGTAGCGGGAGCTCCCTACGAGCAGTACTTC. This chain connects TRBV19 to TRBJ2-7; TRBD2 agrees at 9 bases. The V gene end was trimmed by 4 bases and the J gene end by 2 bases; junction bases not matched to a gene: 6. The CDR3 has 15 residues. Germline assignment: CDR1 LNHDA and CDR2 SQIVND (reference sequence).

The chain recombines TRBV5-1 with TRBJ1-1; 8 bases fit TRBD1. Germline V gives CDR1 SGHRS, CDR2 YFSETQ. The length of the CDR3 is 15 residues. The trim removed 2 bases at V and 2 bases at J, leaving 5 bases unmatched. The CDR3 loop reads CASSFTAGGNTEAFF. The CDR3 bases are TGCGCCAGCAGCTTCACCGCAGGGGGCAACACTGAAGCTTTCTTT.

The rearrangement links TRBV4-3 to TRBJ1-5; 9 positions match TRBD1. After removal of 0 bases from V and 6 bases from J, the junction contained 6 bases not matched to a gene. The CDR3 sequence is 16 residues long. Per the germline V gene, CDR1 is LGHNA and CDR2 is YSLEER. CDR3 loop: CASSQDRTGEVQPQHF. CDR3 nucleotides: TGCGCCAGCAGCCAAGATAGGACAGGGGAGGTTCAGCCCCAGCATTTT.

The rearrangement links TRBV19 to TRBJ1-2; tentatively, D is TRBD1 (5 bases). The CDR3 extends over 12 amino acids. Looked up from germline, CDR1 is LNHDA and CDR2 is SQIVND (reference sequence). V was shortened by 4 bases and J by 8 bases, with 11 bases between the two germline ends. CDR3 loop: CASSTQGGGYTF. The CDR3 region has the DNA TGTGCCAGTAGTACCCAGGGTGGCGGCTACACCTTC.

The rearrangement uses TRBV2 and TRBJ1-3; D call uncertain. V gave up 4 bases and J gave up 16 bases, with 26 bases separating them. Germline V gene sequence: CDR1 SNHLY, CDR2 FYNNEI. The CDR3 sequence is 15 residues long. Written as DNA, the CDR3 is TGTGCCAGCAGTGTGGAGGCACCATCTCTCGACCCCCTTTATTTT. It translates to CASSVEAPSLDPLYF.

This clone was recorded a few times. The rearrangement uses TRBV10-3 and TRBJ1-6; 11 bases align to TRBD1. CDR3 length equals 13 residues. The J segment lost 14 bases and the V segment lost 6 bases, leaving 6 bases of the junction unmatched. Germline V gene lookup returns CDR1 ENHRY and CDR2 SYGVKD. CDR3: CAIRDRGLQSLHF. The CDR3 bases are TGTGCCATCAGGGACAGGGGGCTCCAATCCCTCCACTTT.

The chain has TRBV20-1 and TRBJ1-4; no reliable D call. In germline, CDR1 is DFQATT, CDR2 SNEGSKA (reference sequence). With 6 bases removed from V and 10 bases from J, the gap between germline ends came to 12 bases. This CDR3 contains 11 residues. CDR3 nucleotide sequence: TGCAGTGCCGCGCCGGGAGGAAAACTGTTTTTT. As protein: CSAAPGGKLFF.

The J gene is TRBJ1-2, the V gene TRBV28, with 9 bases matching TRBD1. The CDR3 covers 13 residues. V gave up 3 bases and J gave up 8 bases; unmatched junction bases: 4. Germline-derived CDR1 and CDR2 are MDHEN and SYDVKM. CDR3 sequence: CASSFRTGEGYTF. For the CDR3, the DNA is TGTGCCAGCAGTTTCCGGACAGGGGAAGGCTACACCTTC.

The gene calls are TRBV27 and TRBJ2-1, with D perhaps matching TRBD1 (6 bases). V was clipped by 6 bases and J by 7 bases, with 13 bases between them. The CDR3 length is 13 residues. The germline gives CDR1 MNHEY, CDR2 SMNVEV (reference sequence). CDR3 DNA: TGTGCCAGCAGCCCGACAGGCTCAAATGAGCAGTTCTTC. Encoded protein: CASSPTGSNEQFF.

The CDR3 DNA reads TGTGCCAGTAGTATAGGCCGCGTTAGCAATCAGCCCCAGCATTTT. Residues: CASSIGRVSNQPQHF. The chain recombines TRBV19 with TRBJ1-5, with unresolved D. V shed 1 base and J shed 0 bases, with 7 bases lying between them. CDR1 and CDR2 from the germline V gene are LNHDA and SQIVND (reference sequence). The CDR3 is 15 residues long.